What follows are 9 T cell receptor beta chains derived from one specimen sequenced in a study of metastatic and nonmetastatic thyroid tumors. MiXCR reprocessed the PCR reads for TCRdb. The sample consists of about 34,000 clones, over 15% of them appearing once. All patients were untreated before thyroid surgery. Sequencing was performed on blood. All receptors come from a female donor with papillary thyroid cancer or a benign thyroid nodule (not recorded which). Some clones in this sample may be carry-over from other donors' samples.

This clone was seen many times. Other DNA sequences in this sample translate to the same CDR3. This rearrangement joins TRBV6-7 to TRBJ1-2, with no clear D. TRBV6-7 falls under the ORF class, with uncertain function. The V end lost 4 bases, the J end lost 4 bases, and 16 bases lay between the germline ends. The CDR3 covers 15 residues. The CDR3 region is CASSLTYSEGYGYTF. CDR3 nucleotide sequence: TGTGCCAGCAGTTTGACCTATTCGGAGGGCTATGGCTACACCTTC.

V and J are TRBV27 and TRBJ2-2; D is unclear. CDR1 MNHEY and CDR2 SMNVEV come from the germline V gene (reference sequence). Trimming shortened V by 7 bases and J by 7 bases, and 10 bases separated the two germline ends. The CDR3 sequence is 12 residues long. The CDR3 bases are TGTGCCAGCAAGCAGGTTGGCGGGGAGCTGTTTTTT. Its protein is CASKQVGGELFF.

This clone was observed at least ten times. V and J are TRBV3-1 and TRBJ1-2, with D possibly TRBD1 on 5 matching bases. Looked up from germline, CDR1 is LGHDT and CDR2 is YNNKEL (reference sequence). This CDR3 region has 16 residues. Trimming removed 0 bases from V and 4 bases from J, with 15 bases in between. The CDR3 reads CASSQDSVTGAYGYTF. The DNA for the CDR3 is TGTGCCAGCAGCCAAGATTCGGTAACAGGCGCCTATGGCTACACCTTC.

This clone was detected only a few times. The V gene is TRBV4-1, the J gene TRBJ2-7; D is uncertain. Looked up from germline, CDR1 is MGHRA and CDR2 is YSYEKL. The CDR3 loop spans 12 amino acids. Trimming took 0 bases from V and 6 from J, leaving 6 bases between them. The CDR3 spells CASSQDFSEQYF. CDR3 nucleotide sequence: TGCGCCAGCAGCCAAGATTTCTCCGAGCAGTACTTC.

This clone has a count of ten or more. Other DNA sequences in this specimen translate into the identical CDR3. The chain carries TRBV6-2 or TRBV6-3 and TRBJ1-1; D is ambiguous. Germline lookup yields CDR1 MNHEY and CDR2 SVGEGT. The V gene lost 6 bases and the J gene lost 10 bases, with 15 bases spanning the gap. The CDR3 length is 12 residues. CDR3 protein: CASRATGRRAFF. The CDR3 DNA reads as TGTGCCAGCAGGGCTACTGGGAGACGAGCTTTCTTT.

Sample share makes this clone medium-sized. In nucleotides, the CDR3 is TGTGCCAGCAGCCCTACTAGCGCCAGCTCCTACAATGAGCAGTTCTTC. Amino acid sequence: CASSPTSASSYNEQFF. This rearrangement joins TRBV11-3 to TRBJ2-1; TRBD2 matches at 7 bases. The V gene end was trimmed by 5 bases and the J gene end by 0 bases; junction bases not matched to a gene: 7. Germline-derived CDR1 and CDR2 are SGHNT and YENEEA. CDR3 length: 16 residues.

Concerning this clone: A much larger clone lies a single base off, so this may be a read error. The chain joins TRBV5-1 to TRBJ2-7; TRBD2 matches at 8 bases. Unmatched junction bases numbered 11, after V lost 0 bases and J lost 9 bases. The CDR3 runs 15 residues. The V gene's germline CDR1 is SGHRS and CDR2 YFSETQ. CDR3 loop: CASSLGPAGANWQYF. The CDR3 nucleotides are TGCGCCAGCAGCTTGGGTCCAGCGGGAGCGAACTGGCAGTACTTC.

This clone was counted many times. This chain connects TRBV29-1 to TRBJ1-2, with a possible D match to TRBD1 (5 bases). Trimming removed 2 bases from V and 4 bases from J, with 14 bases in between. The CDR3 runs 14 residues. Per the germline V gene, CDR1 is SQVTM and CDR2 is ANQGSEA. CDR3 sequence (DNA): TGCAGCGTTGAATGGGGGGTCGTGGGCTATGGCTACACCTTC. It is translated as CSVEWGVVGYGYTF.

The chain is built from TRBV12-3 or TRBV12-4 and TRBJ1-2; D unclear. The CDR3 consists of 12 residues. Trimming shortened V by 8 bases and J by 4 bases, and 11 bases separated the two germline ends. The CDR3 reads CASAPGGYGYTF. The CDR3 coding sequence is TGTGCCAGCGCCCCGGGAGGCTATGGCTACACCTTC.